This T cell receptor beta chain originates from a study of CD8 T cells in Susac syndrome. The sequenced target, TCR beta, came from blood CD8+ and CD4+ T cells. It was healthy donors who served as the controls, matched for age and sex. TEMRA cells were FACS-enriched, while CD8+ and CD4+ T cells were negatively isolated. Roughly 0.45 to 1 ug RNA was reverse transcribed with random hexamers. Amplification of the TCR beta CDR3 was carried out by immunoSEQ multiplex PCR, which spanned a total of 54 Vbeta and 13 Jbeta segments. TCRdb analysed the immunoSEQ multiplex PCR reads with MiXCR anew, one entry per CDR3 protein. The data show 150,000 to 200,000 distinct CDR3 sequences, about 94% seen once. Per the germline V gene, CDR1 is MNHEY and CDR2 is SVGEGT. The V gene end was trimmed by 7 bases and the J gene end by 3 bases; junction bases not matched to a gene: 3. This CDR3 is built from 13 residues.

The sequencing sample was made of CD4+ T cells from PBMCs. This receptor was obtained from a human donor in good health. J is TRBJ2-7 and V is TRBV6-2 or TRBV6-3; 10 nucleotides align to TRBD2. Written as DNA, the CDR3 is TGTGCCAGCACACTAGCGGGGAGCTACGAGCAGTACTTC. It specifies CASTLAGSYEQYF.